Following are 29 T cell receptor beta chains from one sample sequenced in a study of sequential checkpoint blockade in melanoma. Assay: immunoSEQ multiplex PCR; the TCRdb copy retains only in-frame clones and omits some. Here the sample spans 25,000 to 35,000 clones, 77% being singletons. Treatment in this sample: randomized to nivolumab then ipilimumab (arm A) or the reverse (arm B). The material was CD8+ T cells sorted from blood (inferred from file names), obtained from a patient given nivolumab and ipilimumab in sequence. The receptors were gathered from a human donor with melanoma.

This sequence joins TRBV4-3 and TRBJ2-1; D not resolved. Germline V gene sequence: CDR1 LGHNA, CDR2 YSLEER. V dropped 0 bases and J dropped 3 bases, with 12 bases sitting between them. The CDR3 has 16 amino acids. CDR3 nucleotide sequence: TGCGCCAGCAGCCAAGACGCGCTGGGCGACTACAATGAGCAGTTCTTC. The encoded protein is CASSQDALGDYNEQFF.

The V gene is TRBV27, the J gene TRBJ2-7, with D uncertain. There are 13 residues in the CDR3. The germline CDR1 and CDR2 sequences are MNHEY and SMNVEV (reference sequence). V lost 3 bases and J lost 4, with 10 bases in between. DNA for the CDR3: TGTGCCAGCAGTTTTAGTGTTGCATACGAGCAGTACTTC. Translating gives CASSFSVAYEQYF.

This chain uses TRBV4-3 with TRBJ2-3; TRBD2 matches 13 bases. Trimming at V came to 4 bases and at J to 4 bases, leaving 2 bases not matched to a gene. There are 15 residues in the CDR3. Germline-derived CDR1 and CDR2 are LGHNA and YSLEER. For the CDR3, the DNA is TGCGCCAGCAGCCCCGGACTAGCGGGAGCAGATACGCAGTATTTT. This codes for CASSPGLAGADTQYF.

This sequence joins TRBV29-1 and TRBJ2-1; D unresolved. Per germline, CDR1 SQVTM and CDR2 ANQGSEA. V lost 6 bases and J 1 base, leaving 13 bases between the germline ends. This CDR3 comprises 14 residues. CDR3 loop: CSVNRRGSYNEQFF. The DNA of the CDR3 is TGCAGCGTCAACCGACGAGGATCCTACAATGAGCAGTTCTTC.

The V call is TRBV15, the J call TRBJ1-1; D may be TRBD1 (6 bases). The V and J ends lost 3 bases and 7 bases respectively, with 15 bases between them. The CDR3 contains 14 residues. CDR1 LNHNV and CDR2 YYDKDF come from the germline V gene (reference sequence). CDR3 amino acids: CATSSQDRAHEAFF. Written as DNA, the CDR3 is TGTGCCACCAGCAGTCAGGACAGAGCCCATGAAGCTTTCTTT.

This clone appeared a few times. The chain uses TRBV5-1 and TRBJ1-1; possible D gene TRBD1, 5 bases. This CDR3 is built from 13 residues. The V gene's germline CDR1 is SGHRS and CDR2 YFSETQ. Deletions cut 2 bases from V and 1 base from J, with 6 bases between. CDR3 bases: TGCGCCAGCAGCTTAACAGGGAACACTGAAGCTTTCTTT. Translating it yields CASSLTGNTEAFF.

The CDR3, as DNA: TGCGCCAGCAGCCCAAGGTATGGGGAGAACACAGATACGCAGTATTTT. This sequence encodes CASSPRYGENTDTQYF. The chain uses TRBV4-3 and TRBJ2-3; a possible D gene is TRBD2 (5 bases). The CDR3 has 16 residues. V was shortened by 4 bases and J by 2 bases, with 16 bases between the two germline ends. Germline CDR1 LGHNA, CDR2 YSLEER.

This clone has a single count. J is TRBJ2-1 and V is TRBV9, with 12 bases aligning to TRBD2. This CDR3 is 15 amino acids long. The ends lost 4 bases at V and 7 bases at J; junction bases unmatched: 6. Germline assignment: CDR1 SGDLS and CDR2 YYNGEE. CDR3: CASSQTSGRSNEQFF. The CDR3 bases are TGTGCCAGCAGCCAGACTAGCGGGAGATCGAATGAGCAGTTCTTC.

This clone was observed a few times. The chain uses TRBV28 and TRBJ2-1; TRBD2 matches at 7 bases. V gave up 8 bases and J gave up 8 bases; unmatched junction bases: 15. Per the germline V gene, CDR1 is MDHEN and CDR2 is SYDVKM. The CDR3 contains 15 residues. Here the CDR3 reads CASLPFRRERDEQFF. The CDR3 DNA sequence: TGTGCCAGCCTCCCTTTTAGGCGGGAGAGGGATGAGCAGTTCTTC.

This sequence joins TRBV12-2 and TRBJ2-2; the table's D gene call, TRBD2, was not cross checked with the DNA. TRBV12-2 is assigned pseudogene status. The CDR3 loop spans 17 amino acids. The CDR3 DNA reads as TGTGCAAGTCGCTTACCTAGCGGGGGATCGAACACCGGGGAGCTGTTTTTT. Amino acids: CASRLPSGGSNTGELFF.

DNA of the CDR3: TGCGCCAGCAGCCAAGATGCGGGGGCGCTTCCCGGGGAGCTGTTTTTT. Its translation is CASSQDAGALPGELFF. J is TRBJ2-2 and V is TRBV4-3; a weak D match, TRBD2 (7 bases). The CDR3 loop spans 16 amino acids. V lost 0 bases to trimming and J lost 6 bases, with 14 bases between them. CDR1 and CDR2 from the germline V gene are LGHNA and YSLEER.

J is TRBJ2-7 and V is TRBV7-9; 7 bases align to TRBD1. This CDR3 region has 15 residues. The V gene end was trimmed by 1 base and the J gene end by 4 bases; junction bases not matched to a gene: 7. Per germline, CDR1 SEHNR and CDR2 FQNEAQ (reference sequence). For the CDR3, the DNA is TGTGCCAGCAGCTTAGAGGACAGGCTGAGTTACGAGCAGTACTTC. Translated, it gives CASSLEDRLSYEQYF.

The genes are TRBV27 and TRBJ1-2; possibly TRBD1 for D (5 bases). CDR1 and CDR2 from the germline V gene are MNHEY and SMNVEV (reference sequence). Trimming cost V 5 bases and J 6 bases, with 10 bases left between them. The CDR3 length is 12 residues. In DNA form, the CDR3 reads TGTGCCAGCAGTCCTCAGGGAAATGGCTACACCTTC. Its protein product is CASSPQGNGYTF.

In DNA, the CDR3 is TGTGCCAGCAGTTTATTCGAGACAGGGGACCCCTACGAGCAGTACTTC. It specifies CASSLFETGDPYEQYF. V usage is TRBV28 and J usage is TRBJ2-7; 8 positions match TRBD1. The germline V gene has CDR1 MDHEN and CDR2 SYDVKM. The CDR3 totals 16 residues. The trim removed 1 base at V and 2 bases at J, leaving 7 bases unmatched.

The chain links TRBV5-8 to TRBJ1-2; D is uncertain. This CDR3 has 15 amino acids. The germline V and J ends were trimmed by 3 bases and 5 bases, with 17 bases remaining between them. Germline V lookup: CDR1 SGHTS, CDR2 YDEGEE. CDR3 nucleotide sequence: TGTGCCAGCAGCTCACCCGGGAAAACTAGATATGGCTACACCTTC. This gives the protein CASSSPGKTRYGYTF.

This chain connects TRBV2 to TRBJ1-5, with TRBD1 matching 7 bases. Unmatched junction bases numbered 10, after V lost 5 bases and J lost 0 bases. Germline CDR1 SNHLY, CDR2 FYNNEI. This CDR3 region has 17 residues. CDR3 nucleotide sequence: TGTGCCAGCAGTATTCCGGGACAGTCTTATAGCAATCAGCCCCAGCATTTT. Its protein product is CASSIPGQSYSNQPQHF.

The rearrangement links TRBV5-6 to TRBJ2-5, with 11 positions matching TRBD1. The DNA end is a closer match to TRBJ2-7, so the J assignment may be wrong. The CDR3 totals 16 residues. Per germline, CDR1 SGHDT and CDR2 YYEEEE. CDR3 in DNA: TGTGCCAGCAGCTTGGGGGGACAGGGGGTAAAGGACGAGCAGTACTTC. Encoded protein: CASSLGGQGVKDEQYF.

The chain combines TRBV7-2 with TRBJ2-7; no firm D call. This CDR3 is built from 12 residues. Germline V CDR1 and CDR2: SGHTA, FQGNSA. With 2 bases removed from V and 5 bases from J, the gap between germline ends came to 7 bases. CDR3 region: CASSLTYNEQYF. CDR3 sequence (DNA): TGTGCCAGCAGCTTAACGTACAACGAGCAGTACTTC.

The rearrangement joins TRBV7-8 to TRBJ2-7, with 8 bases matching TRBD1. The CDR3 totals 16 residues. Germline loops: CDR1 SGHVS, CDR2 FQNEAQ. Trimming cost V 7 bases and J 3 bases; bases outside gene matches: 14. The CDR3 bases are TGTGCCAGCACCGAGATCAGGGGGCGCGATCGCTACGAGCAGTACTTC. Its translation: CASTEIRGRDRYEQYF.

V is TRBV27 and J is TRBJ2-5, with TRBD1 as a possible D gene (6 bases). The V gene lost 2 bases and the J gene lost 4 bases, with 14 bases spanning the gap. Germline V CDR1 and CDR2: MNHEY, SMNVEV (reference sequence). CDR3 length: 15 amino acids. The CDR3 sequence is CASSLTGTHGETQYF. The CDR3 bases are TGTGCCAGCAGTTTAACGGGGACACACGGAGAGACCCAGTACTTC.

The V and J genes are TRBV7-6 and TRBJ2-2, with 10 positions matching TRBD2. The V gene end was trimmed by 5 bases and the J gene end by 6 bases; junction bases not matched to a gene: 9. The CDR3 is 16 residues long. Germline V gives CDR1 SGHVS, CDR2 FNYEAQ. CDR3 protein: CASSARLAGVAGELFF. CDR3 DNA sequence: TGTGCCAGCAGCGCTCGCCTAGCGGGAGTTGCCGGGGAGCTGTTTTTT.

The gene calls are TRBV7-2 and TRBJ2-1; D uncertain. V lost 1 base and J 3 bases, leaving 13 bases between the germline ends. The CDR3 runs to 16 residues. Germline CDR1 SGHTA, CDR2 FQGNSA. CDR3 DNA: TGTGCCAGCAGCTTAGGCCCCACAGATTACTACAATGAGCAGTTCTTC. Translated: CASSLGPTDYYNEQFF.

The chain combines TRBV15 with TRBJ2-5; TRBD1 agrees at 7 bases. This CDR3 is 15 amino acids long. After removal of 2 bases from V and 1 base from J, the junction contained 4 bases not matched to a gene. Per germline, CDR1 LNHNV and CDR2 YYDKDF (reference sequence). CDR3 residues: CATSRTGAPQETQYF. As DNA, the CDR3 is TGTGCCACCAGCAGAACAGGGGCGCCCCAAGAGACCCAGTACTTC.

The chain is built from TRBV27 and TRBJ2-5, with D possibly being TRBD1 (6 bases). CDR1 is MNHEY and CDR2 is SMNVEV in the germline V gene (reference sequence). The CDR3 extends over 16 amino acids. V was cut by 2 bases and J by 2 bases, with 15 bases left in between. The CDR3 here is CASSLVAGVIQETQYF. In DNA form, the CDR3 reads TGTGCCAGCAGTTTAGTAGCAGGGGTGATACAAGAGACCCAGTACTTC.

This clone was seen more than once but under ten times. The J gene is TRBJ2-1, the V gene TRBV19; D is perhaps TRBD1 (5 bases). Trimming removed 3 bases from V and 9 bases from J, with 15 bases in between. The germline V gene encodes CDR1 LNHDA and CDR2 SQIVND (reference sequence). The CDR3 is 14 amino acids. The CDR3 DNA sequence: TGTGCCAGTAGTATTCAGGGCGACATGGGTGAGCAGTTCTTC. Protein: CASSIQGDMGEQFF. Variable domain in full (rest from reference TRBV19 and TRBJ2-1): DGGITQSPKYLFRKEGQNVTLSCEQNLNHDAMYWYRQDPGQGLRLIYYSQIVNDFQKGDIAEGYSVSREKKESFPLTVTSAQKNPTAFYLCASSIQGDMGEQFFGPGTRLTVL.

This clone has just a few counts. The V call is TRBV23-1, the J call TRBJ1-4, with 9 bases that match TRBD1. TRBV23-1 belongs to the ORF category, with a function that is uncertain. CDR3 size: 16 residues. V shed 5 bases, J shed 2 bases, and the junction held 6 bases outside the gene matches. The CDR3 sequence: CASSWDRAVTNEKLFF. CDR3 nucleotides: TGCGCCAGCAGTTGGGACAGGGCAGTGACTAATGAAAAACTGTTTTTT.

In its sample, this clone was seen a few times. This sequence joins TRBV27 and TRBJ2-7; D may be TRBD2 (5 bases). This CDR3 has 16 residues. Trimming stripped 5 bases from V and 5 bases from J, with 22 bases between. Germline loops: CDR1 MNHEY, CDR2 SMNVEV (reference sequence). Here the CDR3 reads CASSPQSAIGVDEQYF. As DNA, the CDR3 is TGTGCCAGCAGTCCCCAGAGTGCGATCGGGGTAGACGAGCAGTACTTC.

The chain links TRBV20-1 to TRBJ2-1; D is unclear. Germline V lookup: CDR1 DFQATT, CDR2 SNEGSKA (reference sequence). CDR3 length equals 10 residues. Trimming took 7 bases from V and 5 from J, leaving 6 bases between them. CDR3 DNA sequence: TGCAGTGGTCTTGACAATGAGCAGTTCTTC. Residues: CSGLDNEQFF.

This sequence joins TRBV2 and TRBJ2-7; 9 nucleotides match TRBD2. Germline V CDR1 and CDR2: SNHLY, FYNNEI. V was pared by 7 bases and J by 5 bases, with 9 bases of the junction left unmatched. The CDR3 is 14 residues long. The CDR3 loop is CASISGGAPNEQYF. The CDR3 DNA reads as TGTGCCAGCATTAGCGGGGGCGCTCCTAACGAGCAGTACTTC.